The present T cell receptor (beta chain) was sequenced within a study of cytomegalovirus exposure and HLA in healthy donors. The PCR used 60 Vbeta and 13 Jbeta primers. Some clones are missing from TCRdb's copy, which holds only in-frame ones; the method was immunoSEQ multiplex PCR. The table lists roughly 100,000 clones, about 80% of them singletons. Germline V CDR1 and CDR2: SGHRS, YFSETQ. The CDR3 runs to 16 residues. The sequence came from a young man in good health and CMV-seropositive. Sequenced: PBMCs. This rearrangement joins TRBV5-1 to TRBJ2-5; 11 bases map to TRBD1. The J call may be faulty, since TRBJ2-7 better matches the DNA end. The CDR3 loop reads CASSLAGRTGGSEQYF. The CDR3 DNA reads as TGCGCCAGCAGCTTGGCCGGCAGGACAGGGGGCTCCGAGCAGTACTTC.